The rows below give T cell receptor beta chains drawn from one sample of a study of blood T cell repertoires in COVID-19. Using immunoSEQ multiplex PCR, the repertoire was profiled, and TCRdb retains in-frame clones only, with some absent. The repertoire holds roughly 120,000 clones, with around 86% as singletons. Material: peripheral blood. The origin of the receptors is a man aged 35-49 years with acute or convalescent COVID-19. Each CDR3 is given with its conserved first and last residue. D genes are given only for firm matches. Rows give clone size only sometimes, using once, few, many, or a class for an expanded clone.

size: once
V: TRBV6-6
length: 16
D: .
J: TRBJ1-2
CDR3: CASSPPRVITTYGYTF
DNA: TGTGCCAGCAGTCCACCCAGGGTGATAACTACCTATGGCTACACCTTC

size: .
V: TRBV19
length: 14
D: TRBD2
J: TRBJ2-1
CDR3: CASSLGLANNEQFF
DNA: TGTGCCAGTAGTTTAGGACTAGCGAACAATGAGCAGTTCTTC

size: .
V: TRBV5-6
length: 15
D: .
J: TRBJ1-5
CDR3: CASSLYTGGGQPQHF
DNA: TGTGCCAGCAGCTTATATACGGGTGGAGGTCAGCCCCAGCATTTT

size: .
V: TRBV19
length: 14
D: TRBD1
J: TRBJ2-7
CDR3: CASSIATGTYEQYF
DNA: TGTGCCAGTAGTATAGCGACAGGGACCTACGAGCAGTACTTC

size: once
V: TRBV15
length: 17
D: .
J: TRBJ2-2
CDR3: CATSRDSSGWNTGELFF
DNA: TGTGCCACCAGCAGAGATAGCAGCGGATGGAACACCGGGGAGCTGTTTTTT

size: once
V: TRBV24-1
length: 13
D: .
J: TRBJ2-7
CDR3: CATSDPLTYEQYF
DNA: TGTGCCACCAGTGACCCCCTTACCTACGAGCAGTACTTC

size: .
V: TRBV30
length: 14
D: .
J: TRBJ2-5
CDR3: CAWSGGRGSETQYF
DNA: TGTGCCTGGAGTGGGGGAAGGGGGAGTGAGACCCAGTACTTC

size: .
V: TRBV5-1
length: 16
D: .
J: TRBJ1-3
CDR3: CASSLEGPISGNTIYF
DNA: TGCGCCAGCAGCTTGGAGGGGCCGATCTCTGGAAACACCATATATTTT

size: .
V: TRBV18
length: 15
D: TRBD2
J: TRBJ2-1
CDR3: CASSPGLAGNNEQFF
DNA: TGTGCCAGCTCACCAGGACTAGCGGGGAATAATGAGCAGTTCTTC

size: .
V: TRBV6-6
length: 14
D: TRBD1
J: TRBJ1-1
CDR3: CASSFDREYTEAFF
DNA: TGTGCCAGCAGTTTTGACAGGGAGTACACTGAAGCTTTCTTT

size: few
V: TRBV2
length: 16
D: TRBD2
J: TRBJ2-3
CDR3: CASSPSGTSGSYTQYF
DNA: TGTGCCAGCAGCCCCAGCGGGACTAGCGGTTCTTATACGCAGTATTTT

size: .
V: TRBV7-9
length: 12
D: .
J: TRBJ2-7
CDR3: CAGSGTGYEQYF
DNA: TGTGCCGGGTCCGGGACTGGCTACGAGCAGTACTTC

size: .
V: TRBV30
length: 16
D: .
J: TRBJ2-2
CDR3: CASRSHRELRPGELFF
DNA: TGTGCCAGCCGATCGCACAGGGAATTAAGACCCGGGGAGCTGTTTTTT

size: .
V: TRBV20-1
length: 14
D: .
J: TRBJ1-3
CDR3: CSASNGSPGNTIYF
DNA: TGCAGTGCTAGTAACGGGTCCCCTGGAAACACCATATATTTT

size: .
V: TRBV18
length: 16
D: .
J: TRBJ2-1
CDR3: CASSPTLANSYNEQFF
DNA: TGTGCCAGCTCACCGACGCTAGCGAACTCCTACAATGAGCAGTTCTTC

size: .
V: TRBV5-6
length: 12
D: .
J: TRBJ2-7
CDR3: CASSASSYEQYF
DNA: TGTGCCAGCAGCGCCAGCTCCTACGAGCAGTACTTC

size: .
V: TRBV4-1
length: 14
D: .
J: TRBJ1-1
CDR3: CASSLVSVNTEAFF
DNA: TGCGCCAGCAGCCTAGTAAGTGTTAACACTGAAGCTTTCTTT

size: .
V: TRBV27
length: 15
D: .
J: TRBJ1-3
CDR3: CASSLRSGLGNTIYF
DNA: TGTGCCAGCAGTTTGCGCTCGGGGTTGGGAAACACCATATATTTT

size: .
V: TRBV28
length: 15
D: TRBD2
J: TRBJ2-7
CDR3: CASSTSGRAVYEQYF
DNA: TGTGCCAGCAGCACAAGCGGGAGGGCGGTTTACGAGCAGTACTTC

size: .
V: TRBV11-2
length: 13
D: .
J: TRBJ1-3
CDR3: CASSTGSGNTIYF
DNA: TGTGCCAGCAGCACAGGGTCTGGAAACACCATATATTTT

size: .
V: TRBV7-2
length: 14
D: TRBD1
J: TRBJ1-2
CDR3: CASSPRTGREGYTF
DNA: TGTGCCAGCAGCCCGAGGACAGGGAGGGAGGGCTACACCTTC

size: .
V: TRBV29-1
length: 15
D: .
J: TRBJ2-1
CDR3: CSVVSLTNYYNEQFF
DNA: TGCAGCGTGGTGAGCCTTACAAACTACTACAATGAGCAGTTCTTC

size: .
V: TRBV4-3
length: 16
D: TRBD1
J: TRBJ2-1
CDR3: CASSLSVGTAYNEQFF
DNA: TGCGCCAGCAGCCTCTCAGTTGGGACAGCTTACAATGAGCAGTTCTTC

size: .
V: TRBV9
length: 15
D: TRBD2
J: TRBJ2-1
CDR3: CASSGSGLADNEQFF
DNA: TGTGCCAGCAGCGGTAGCGGGCTAGCAGACAATGAGCAGTTCTTC

size: .
V: TRBV29-1
length: 13
D: .
J: TRBJ1-2
CDR3: CSAAPLPDYGYTF
DNA: TGCAGCGCAGCCCCCCTCCCGGACTATGGCTACACCTTC

size: .
V: TRBV4-2
length: 15
D: .
J: TRBJ2-7
CDR3: CASSPTRTELSEQYF
DNA: TGTGCCAGCAGCCCGACGAGGACAGAGCTTTCGGAGCAGTACTTC

size: .
V: TRBV9
length: 15
D: .
J: TRBJ1-4
CDR3: CASSATQFRDEKLFF
DNA: TGTGCCAGCAGCGCGACCCAATTCCGGGATGAAAAACTGTTTTTT

size: .
V: TRBV6-5
length: 13
D: .
J: TRBJ2-5
CDR3: CACTRDQGETQYF
DNA: TGTGCCTGTACCCGGGACCAGGGGGAGACCCAGTACTTC

size: .
V: TRBV6-5
length: 12
D: TRBD1
J: TRBJ1-1
CDR3: CASSDRVTEAFF
DNA: TGTGCCAGCAGCGACAGGGTCACTGAAGCTTTCTTT

size: .
V: TRBV6-6
length: 15
D: .
J: TRBJ1-3
CDR3: CASLSYRTPGNTIYF
DNA: TGTGCCAGCCTCTCCTATAGGACTCCTGGAAACACCATATATTTT

size: .
V: TRBV19
length: 16
D: .
J: TRBJ2-2
CDR3: CASSNIGGTNTGELFF
DNA: TGTGCCAGTAGTAATATAGGGGGAACAAACACCGGGGAGCTGTTTTTT

size: .
V: TRBV5-1
length: 15
D: .
J: TRBJ2-5
CDR3: CASSLGPSGKETQYF
DNA: TGCGCCAGCAGCTTGGGTCCCAGTGGTAAAGAGACCCAGTACTTC

size: once
V: TRBV30
length: 12
D: TRBD1
J: TRBJ2-5
CDR3: CAWGTGGETQYF
DNA: TGTGCCTGGGGCACAGGGGGAGAGACCCAGTACTTC

size: .
V: TRBV5-6
length: 15
D: TRBD1
J: TRBJ2-7
CDR3: CASSLAGTGSYEQYF
DNA: TGTGCCAGCAGCTTGGCTGGGACAGGCTCCTACGAGCAGTACTTC

size: once
V: TRBV27
length: 17
D: .
J: TRBJ2-2
CDR3: CASSLFSPGTNTGELFF
DNA: TGTGCCAGCAGTTTATTTTCCCCGGGAACGAACACCGGGGAGCTGTTTTTT

size: .
V: TRBV4-3
length: 14
D: .
J: TRBJ1-4
CDR3: CASSQDWGNEKLFF
DNA: TGCGCCAGCAGCCAGGACTGGGGTAATGAAAAACTGTTTTTT

size: .
V: TRBV3-1/TRBV3-2
length: 14
D: TRBD1
J: TRBJ1-4
CDR3: CASSKQGANEKLFF
DNA: TGTGCCAGCAGCAAACAGGGGGCTAATGAAAAACTGTTTTTT

size: .
V: TRBV7-6
length: 16
D: .
J: TRBJ1-3
CDR3: CASSPARGFSGNTIYF
DNA: TGTGCCAGCAGCCCGGCCCGGGGGTTCTCTGGAAACACCATATATTTT

size: .
V: TRBV30
length: 14
D: .
J: TRBJ2-5
CDR3: CAGLDAFGQETQYF
DNA: TGTGCCGGACTCGACGCTTTTGGGCAAGAGACCCAGTACTTC

size: .
V: TRBV27
length: 15
D: TRBD2
J: TRBJ2-7
CDR3: CASRPGTSGSYEQYF
DNA: TGTGCCAGCAGACCCGGGACTAGCGGCTCCTACGAGCAGTACTTC

size: .
V: TRBV5-1
length: 17
D: .
J: TRBJ2-1
CDR3: CASSPGSALVGRNEQFF
DNA: TGCGCCAGCAGCCCCGGGTCGGCACTAGTCGGACGAAATGAGCAGTTCTTC

size: .
V: TRBV5-1
length: 13
D: .
J: TRBJ1-5
CDR3: CASSLAGDKPQHF
DNA: TGCGCCAGCAGCTTGGCGGGGGATAAGCCCCAGCATTTT

size: .
V: TRBV2
length: 13
D: .
J: TRBJ1-5
CDR3: CASSEQGTQPQHF
DNA: TGTGCCAGCAGTGAACAGGGCACTCAGCCCCAGCATTTT

size: .
V: TRBV5-1
length: 14
D: .
J: TRBJ1-1
CDR3: CASSLGPGNTEAFF
DNA: TGCGCCAGCAGCTTGGGTCCGGGGAACACTGAAGCTTTCTTT

size: .
V: TRBV6-5
length: 13
D: TRBD1
J: TRBJ1-1
CDR3: CASSSTGTVEAFF
DNA: TGTGCCAGCAGTAGCACCGGGACAGTTGAAGCTTTCTTT

size: .
V: TRBV6-2/TRBV6-3
length: 18
D: TRBD1
J: TRBJ2-7
CDR3: CASSNSGTHRGPTYEQYF
DNA: TGTGCCAGCAGCAACTCTGGAACGCACAGGGGGCCCACCTACGAGCAGTACTTC

size: .
V: TRBV13
length: 15
D: .
J: TRBJ2-1
CDR3: CASSNREGLNNEQFF
DNA: TGTGCCAGCAGCAACAGGGAGGGCCTGAACAATGAGCAGTTCTTC

size: few
V: TRBV18
length: 12
D: .
J: TRBJ1-5
CDR3: CASSDRNQPQHF
DNA: TGTGCCAGCTCAGATAGAAATCAGCCCCAGCATTTT

size: .
V: TRBV9
length: 19
D: TRBD2
J: TRBJ2-3
CDR3: CASSVGGVAGAIGTDTQYF
DNA: TGTGCCAGCAGCGTAGGAGGGGTAGCGGGGGCTATCGGCACAGATACGCAGTATTTT

size: .
V: TRBV20-1
length: 11
D: .
J: TRBJ1-4
CDR3: CSARREEKLFF
DNA: TGCAGTGCTAGAAGGGAGGAAAAACTGTTTTTT